These 11 T cell receptor beta chains came from one sample sequenced in a study of CD8 T cells in Susac syndrome. Reverse transcription of 0.5 to 1 ug RNA was performed with random hexamers. MiXCR, applied by TCRdb to the immunoSEQ multiplex PCR reads, yields one record per CDR3 protein. The sample lists about 200,000 distinct CDR3 sequences, 90% to 95% seen once, with roughly 0.087% in the top ten. The sequenced sample was CD4+ T cells from PBMCs. All receptors derive from a human donor with Susac syndrome.

This sequence joins TRBV7-6 and TRBJ2-7; D may be TRBD1 (5 bases). The germline gives CDR1 SGHVS, CDR2 FNYEAQ. Trimming took 1 base from V and 6 from J, leaving 16 bases between them. The length of the CDR3 is 15 residues. CDR3 DNA sequence: TGTGCCAGCAGCTTAGGGACACTGGACCTTTCCGAGCAGTACTTC. Encoded protein: CASSLGTLDLSEQYF.

The chain joins TRBV29-1 to TRBJ1-3; D remains ambiguous. Germline CDR1 and CDR2: SQVTM and ANQGSEA. The CDR3 runs 14 residues. The V end was cut by 4 bases, the J end by 0 bases, with 10 bases between. DNA for the CDR3: TGCAGCGTTGTCCCAAGCAGCTCTGGAAACACCATATATTTT. Amino acid sequence: CSVVPSSSGNTIYF.

The chain uses TRBV27 and TRBJ1-1, with D uncertain. The V end was cut by 2 bases, the J end by 0 bases, with 7 bases between. In germline, CDR1 is MNHEY, CDR2 SMNVEV (reference sequence). The CDR3 runs to 14 residues. The chain's CDR3 is CASSLRRVNTEAFF. The DNA of the CDR3 is TGTGCCAGCAGTTTAAGGCGTGTGAACACTGAAGCTTTCTTT.

There are a few counts of this clonotype. The V and J genes are TRBV7-8 and TRBJ2-2, with D unclear. Germline-derived CDR1 and CDR2 are SGHVS and FQNEAQ. V was trimmed by 5 bases and J by 3 bases, leaving 4 bases between them. The CDR3 covers 12 residues. The CDR3 is CASSTYTGELFF. DNA of the CDR3: TGTGCCAGCAGCACATACACCGGGGAGCTGTTTTTT.

CDR3 loop: CSAREYQGDLKNIQYF. The DNA for the CDR3 is TGCAGTGCTAGGGAATATCAGGGGGACCTCAAAAACATTCAGTACTTC. The chain joins TRBV20-1 to TRBJ2-4; 7 bases line up with TRBD1. Germline V gene data show CDR1 as DFQATT and CDR2 as SNEGSKA (reference sequence). V dropped 3 bases and J dropped 3; count of bases not matched to a gene: 11. The CDR3 consists of 16 residues.

DNA for the CDR3: TGCAGTGCTAACTTACTAGCGGGAGGTGTAGATACGCAGTATTTT. The encoded protein is CSANLLAGGVDTQYF. The chain recombines TRBV20-1 with TRBJ2-3; TRBD2 aligns across 12 bases. V lost 4 bases to trimming and J lost 5 bases; unmatched junction nucleotides: 7. Germline CDR1 reads DFQATT; CDR2 reads SNEGSKA (reference sequence). The CDR3 loop spans 15 amino acids.

V is TRBV20-1 and J is TRBJ2-2, with D possibly being TRBD1 (5 bases). CDR1 is DFQATT and CDR2 is SNEGSKA in the germline V gene (reference sequence). This CDR3 region has 16 residues. V gave up 1 base and J gave up 7 bases, with 19 bases separating them. CDR3 sequence reads: CSARGRQAGRVGELFF. DNA for the CDR3: TGCAGTGCTAGAGGCAGGCAGGCAGGGCGCGTCGGGGAGCTGTTTTTT.

This clonotype occurred once. This chain joins TRBV30 and TRBJ2-6; D unclear. CDR1 and CDR2 (germline): GTSNPN, SVGIG (reference sequence). The CDR3 is 15 residues long. V was trimmed by 4 bases and J by 0 bases, leaving 10 bases between them. CDR3 residues: CAWTVGSSGANVLTF. CDR3 sequence (DNA): TGTGCCTGGACGGTTGGGTCCTCTGGGGCCAACGTCCTGACTTTC.

This rearrangement joins TRBV5-1 to TRBJ2-3; 7 positions match TRBD2. The germline V gene has CDR1 SGHRS and CDR2 YFSETQ. Losses at the gene ends were 4 bases for V and 2 bases for J; bases not matched to a gene: 7. This CDR3 contains 15 residues. The CDR3 loop is CASSPTSIATDTQYF. CDR3 sequence (DNA): TGCGCCAGCAGCCCGACTAGCATTGCCACAGATACGCAGTATTTT.

The CDR3 loop reads CASTKDGLAGQTQYF. CDR3 nucleotides: TGTGCCAGCACCAAAGACGGACTAGCGGGACAGACCCAGTACTTC. This sequence joins TRBV2 and TRBJ2-5; 12 bases align to TRBD2. The CDR3 extends over 15 amino acids. Per germline, CDR1 SNHLY and CDR2 FYNNEI. Trimming took 7 bases from V and 6 from J; bases not matched to a gene: 9.

CDR3 in amino acids: CASSREGVNTEAFF. The CDR3 bases are TGTGCCAGCAGCCGGGAGGGGGTGAACACTGAAGCTTTCTTT. The genes are TRBV7-8 and TRBJ1-1; D is possibly TRBD1 (6 bases). With 5 bases removed from V and 0 bases from J, the gap between germline ends came to 10 bases. The CDR3 consists of 14 residues. Germline V gene sequence: CDR1 SGHVS, CDR2 FQNEAQ.